The rows below give T cell receptor beta chains drawn from one sample of a study of T cells in Graves' hyperthyroidism and ophthalmopathy. TCRdb re-derived calls from the multiplex PCR reads in MiXCR, one entry per CDR3 protein. The sample holds fewer than 350,000 distinct CDR3 sequences, roughly 15% seen once. The sequencing sample was made of blood. These receptors originate from a woman in her twenties or thirties with Graves' hyperthyroidism that later progressed to Graves' ophthalmopathy. Both conserved end residues are part of each CDR3. The D gene is left open where the match is weak. Expanded clones get a size class; other rows say once, few or many, or leave the size out.

clone_size j_call v_call d_call cdr3_nt cdr3_aa
few TRBJ2-3 TRBV20-1 . TGCAGTGCCTTCGGACTATTCACAGATACGCAGTATTTT CSAFGLFTDTQYF
many TRBJ1-4 TRBV7-2 . TGTGCCAGCAGCGAAGGCACGGTGGCTAATGAAAAACTGTTTTTT CASSEGTVANEKLFF
. TRBJ1-1 TRBV5-4 . TGTGCCAGCAGCCGGGGGGGTGGGGGGTACGACACTGAAGCTTTCTTT CASSRGGGGYDTEAFF
. TRBJ2-7 TRBV6-2/TRBV6-3 . TGTGCCAGCAGTTATCAGCTTTTGGAGCAGTACTTC CASSYQLLEQYF
many TRBJ2-7 TRBV27 TRBD2 TGTGCCAGCAGCAACCCGGGGGGCTACGAGCAGTACTTC CASSNPGGYEQYF
. TRBJ2-7 TRBV3-1 TRBD2 TGTGCCAGCAGCCAAGTAGCGGGATTTTCCTACGAGCAGTACTTC CASSQVAGFSYEQYF
. TRBJ1-1 TRBV27 . TGTGCCAGCAGTTTCTCTCAGGGGCCGGCTTTCTTT CASSFSQGPAFF
. TRBJ2-7 TRBV27 . TGTGCCAGCAGTTTATCTCCGGGGAGCCGAGGGGAGCAGTACTTC CASSLSPGSRGEQYF
few TRBJ2-3 TRBV12-3/TRBV12-4 TRBD2 TGTGCCAGCGGACTAGCGGGAGTCCTTTCTAGCACAGATACGCAGTATTTT CASGLAGVLSSTDTQYF
many TRBJ2-7 TRBV12-3/TRBV12-4 . . CASSSSTRVVAGGPYEQYF
. TRBJ1-4 TRBV30 . TGTGCCTGGAGTCCAGGGGATGAAAAACTGTTTTTT CAWSPGDEKLFF
many TRBJ2-7 TRBV7-9 . TGTGCCAGCAGCCCTAAAACCCCGACCTACGAGCAGTACTTC CASSPKTPTYEQYF
many TRBJ2-1 TRBV28 . TGTGCCAGCAGTCCGAACAGGGTTAACTACAATGAGCAGTTCTTC CASSPNRVNYNEQFF
few TRBJ2-6 TRBV4-2 . TGTGCCAGCAGCCCGCATAAGGGTTCCCCCGACTCTGGGGCCAACGTCCTGACTTTC CASSPHKGSPDSGANVLTF
. TRBJ2-1 TRBV9 . TGTGCCAGCAGCCCCCGTGAGAAAAGCTACAATGAGCAGTTCTTC CASSPREKSYNEQFF
. TRBJ2-7 TRBV9 . TGTGCCAGCAGCGTAGATCTTGGTGACTACTACGAGCAGTACTTC CASSVDLGDYYEQYF
many TRBJ1-5 TRBV27 . TGTGCCAGCAGTTTCACCCAGGGTCCTGGGAGCAATCAGCCCCAGCATTTT CASSFTQGPGSNQPQHF
. TRBJ2-5 TRBV19 TRBD2 TGTGCCAGTAGCCCCGGGACTAGCGGGACCGAGACCCAGTACTTC CASSPGTSGTETQYF
. TRBJ1-3 TRBV5-1 TRBD1 TGCGCCAGCAGCCCGACAGGGGCCCGGGGAAACACCATATATTTT CASSPTGARGNTIYF
few TRBJ2-2 TRBV6-2/TRBV6-3 . TGTGCCAGCAGTCAGACGAGCGGGGAGCTGTTTTTT CASSQTSGELFF
. TRBJ2-5 TRBV28 TRBD1 TGTGCCAGCAGTTTAGGTAGGGGGCTGAGAGAGACCCAGTACTTC CASSLGRGLRETQYF
many TRBJ1-2 TRBV7-6 TRBD1 TGTGCCAGCAGCCAGACAGGGATGTATGGCTACACCTTC CASSQTGMYGYTF
. TRBJ2-1 TRBV6-1 . TGTGCCAGCAGTGAAAGGCTCTCCTACAATGAGCAGTTCTTC CASSERLSYNEQFF
many TRBJ2-1 TRBV7-9 TRBD2 TGTGCCAGCAGCTCCTCAACTAGCGGGAGTGGGGATGAGCAGTTCTTC CASSSSTSGSGDEQFF
many TRBJ1-5 TRBV12-3/TRBV12-4 . TGTGCCAGCAGCCCGACGGGGCCTAGCAATCAGCCCCAGCATTTT CASSPTGPSNQPQHF
. TRBJ1-1 TRBV9 . TGTGCCAGCAGCTTTGGGGGTTGGACTGAAGCTTTCTTT CASSFGGWTEAFF
many TRBJ2-1 TRBV11-3 . TGTGCCAGCTTCCCCAGATACGAGTTGGTCTTGTACAATGAGCAGTTCTTC CASFPRYELVLYNEQFF
many TRBJ2-1 TRBV6-6 . TGTGCCAGCAGTTACGGCTCAATGAGCTCCTACAATGAGCAGTTCTTC CASSYGSMSSYNEQFF
. TRBJ2-1 TRBV5-5 . TGTGCCAGCAGCCGGGACCCGTTAGGGGAGCAGTTCTTC CASSRDPLGEQFF
. TRBJ2-2 TRBV12-5 TRBD2 TGTGCCTCCAGCGGGACCTCGAACACCGGGGAGCTGTTTTTT CASSGTSNTGELFF
many TRBJ2-7 TRBV20-1 . TGCAGTGCCACCGACTCGGATACCTACGAGCAGTACTTC CSATDSDTYEQYF
many TRBJ2-5 TRBV7-2 . TGTGCCAGCAGGTTCTCCGGGGGTGAGACCCAGTACTTC CASRFSGGETQYF
. TRBJ2-2 TRBV6-5 . TGTGCCAGCAGTTACCTGGCAGGGGTAAACACCGGGGAGCTGTTTTTT CASSYLAGVNTGELFF
. TRBJ2-7 TRBV5-1 TRBD2 TGCGCCAGCAGCTTGGGGCTAGCGGGAGTTGAGCAGTACTTC CASSLGLAGVEQYF
many TRBJ2-1 TRBV28 TRBD2 TGTGCCAGCAGTTTAATAGCGGGGGCGGACAATGAGCAGTTCTTC CASSLIAGADNEQFF
many TRBJ1-1 TRBV12-3/TRBV12-4 . TGTGCCAGCAGTTTAGTGGCGGCAGCTGAAGCTTTCTTT CASSLVAAAEAFF
few TRBJ2-7 TRBV5-4 . TGTGCCAGCACCCGATCGACAGCGCCCTACGAGCAGTACTTC CASTRSTAPYEQYF
many TRBJ1-2 TRBV28 . TGTGCCAGCAGTCCCCGGGACGGCGGCTACACCTTC CASSPRDGGYTF
few TRBJ2-7 TRBV25-1 . TGTGCCAGCAGTGCCAACCGCCCGGGTTGGAACGAGCAGTACTTC CASSANRPGWNEQYF
many TRBJ1-1 TRBV6-1 TRBD1 TGTGCCAGCAGTATATCAGGGGGCGGTGACACTGAAGCTTTCTTT CASSISGGGDTEAFF
few TRBJ2-5 TRBV7-9 TRBD2 TGTGCCAGCAGCTTAGGACCTCGGGACTACGTAACCCAGTACTTC CASSLGPRDYVTQYF
. TRBJ1-3 TRBV7-9 . TGTGCCAGCAGCTCCCAGGGACAATCCTCCGGAAACACCATATATTTT CASSSQGQSSGNTIYF